This TCR beta chain comes out of a study of cytomegalovirus exposure and HLA in healthy donors. Study-level information: T cells numbering around 170 million yielded approximately 100 million unique TCR beta sequences in an earlier analysis. The study, taken as a whole, reports: As a later analysis revealed, most CMV-associated TCR beta chains appeared HLA-restricted. As immune exposure information, only CMV serostatus was available. The classifier, whose performance was assessed in both the original and validation cohorts, reportedly diagnosed cytomegalovirus status with high specificity and sensitivity.

The primer mix had 60 Vbeta and 13 Jbeta primers. Produced via immunoSEQ multiplex PCR; TCRdb's table is partial and in-frame only. The repertoire holds about 180,000 clones, with 65% to 80% as singletons. For this clone: Its antigen remains unidentified.

Trimming cost V 4 bases and J 11 bases, with 22 bases left between them. Germline V CDR1 and CDR2: SNHLY, FYNNEI. This CDR3 comprises 15 residues. V usage is TRBV2 and J usage is TRBJ2-3; D perhaps matches TRBD2 (6 bases). Source material: PBMCs. The receptor was derived from a woman under 40 in good health and CMV-seropositive. The CDR3 region has the DNA TGTGCCAGCAGTGGCGTCGCTAGCGTTCGCGGGGAGCAGTATTTT. Its protein is CASSGVASVRGEQYF.